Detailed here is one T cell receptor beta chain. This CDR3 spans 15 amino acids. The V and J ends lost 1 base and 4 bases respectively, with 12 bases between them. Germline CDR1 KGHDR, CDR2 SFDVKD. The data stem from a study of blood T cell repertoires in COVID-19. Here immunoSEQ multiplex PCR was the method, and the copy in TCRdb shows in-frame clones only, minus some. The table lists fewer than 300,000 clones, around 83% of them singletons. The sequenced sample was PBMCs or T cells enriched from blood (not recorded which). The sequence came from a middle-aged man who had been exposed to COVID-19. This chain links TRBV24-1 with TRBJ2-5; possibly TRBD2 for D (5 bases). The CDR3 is CATSDLAPGGETQYF. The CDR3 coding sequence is TGTGCCACCAGTGATTTAGCCCCTGGAGGAGAGACCCAGTACTTC.